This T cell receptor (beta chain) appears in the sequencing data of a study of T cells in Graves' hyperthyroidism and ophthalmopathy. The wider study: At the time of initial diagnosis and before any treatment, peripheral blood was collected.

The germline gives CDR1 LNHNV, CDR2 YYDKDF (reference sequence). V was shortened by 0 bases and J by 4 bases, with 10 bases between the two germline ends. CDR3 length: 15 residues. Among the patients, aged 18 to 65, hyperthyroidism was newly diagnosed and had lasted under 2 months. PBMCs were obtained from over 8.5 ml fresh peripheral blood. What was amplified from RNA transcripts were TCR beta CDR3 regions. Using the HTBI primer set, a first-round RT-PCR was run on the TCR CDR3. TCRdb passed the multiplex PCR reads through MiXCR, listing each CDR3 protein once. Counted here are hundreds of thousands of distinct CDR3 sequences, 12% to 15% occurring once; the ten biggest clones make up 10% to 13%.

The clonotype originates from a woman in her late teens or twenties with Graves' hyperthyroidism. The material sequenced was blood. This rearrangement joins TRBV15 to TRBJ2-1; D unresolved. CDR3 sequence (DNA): TGTGCCACCAGCAGAGATCGGGTAGGGTACAATGAGCAGTTCTTC. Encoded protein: CATSRDRVGYNEQFF.